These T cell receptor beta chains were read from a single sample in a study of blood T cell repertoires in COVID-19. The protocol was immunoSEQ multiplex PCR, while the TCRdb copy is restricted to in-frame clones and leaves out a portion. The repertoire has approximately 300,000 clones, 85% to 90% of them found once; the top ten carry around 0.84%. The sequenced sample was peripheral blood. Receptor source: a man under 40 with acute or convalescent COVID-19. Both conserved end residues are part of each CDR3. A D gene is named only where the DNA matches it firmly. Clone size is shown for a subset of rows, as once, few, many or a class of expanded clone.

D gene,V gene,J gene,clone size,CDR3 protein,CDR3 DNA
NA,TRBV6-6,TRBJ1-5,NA,CASSSDGSQPQHF,TGTGCCAGCAGTTCAGACGGGAGCCAGCCCCAGCATTTT
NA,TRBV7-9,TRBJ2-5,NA,CASSFGGPQETQYF,TGTGCCAGCAGCTTCGGGGGGCCGCAAGAGACCCAGTACTTC
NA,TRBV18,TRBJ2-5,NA,CASSRQKQETQYF,TGTGCCAGCTCACGACAGAAACAAGAGACCCAGTACTTC
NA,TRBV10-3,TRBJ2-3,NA,CAISESQVHTDTQYF,TGTGCCATCAGTGAGTCGCAGGTCCACACAGATACGCAGTATTTT
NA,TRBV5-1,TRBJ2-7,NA,CASSLYHQGDQYF,TGCGCCAGCAGCTTGTACCACCAGGGCGACCAGTACTTC
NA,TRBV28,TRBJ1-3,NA,CASSLGGSGNTIYF,TGTGCCAGCAGTTTAGGGGGGTCCGGAAACACCATATATTTT
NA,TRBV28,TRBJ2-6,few,CASSLTGSGANVLTF,TGTGCCAGCAGTTTAACGGGCTCTGGGGCCAACGTCCTGACTTTC
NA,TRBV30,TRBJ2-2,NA,CACSRGGTANTGELFF,TGTGCCTGCAGTAGGGGCGGGACGGCGAACACCGGGGAGCTGTTTTTT
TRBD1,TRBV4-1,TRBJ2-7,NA,CASSQPRDRPPYEQYF,TGCGCCAGCAGCCAACCACGGGACAGGCCACCCTACGAGCAGTACTTC
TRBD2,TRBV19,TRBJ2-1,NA,CASSTSGIPNEQFF,TGTGCCAGTAGTACTAGCGGGATCCCAAATGAGCAGTTCTTC
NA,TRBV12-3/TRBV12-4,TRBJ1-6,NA,CASSLDRISPLHF,TGTGCCAGCAGTCTCGACAGGATTTCACCCCTCCACTTT
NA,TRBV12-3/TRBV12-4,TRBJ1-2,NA,CASRLQGRYGYTF,TGTGCCAGTAGGCTGCAGGGGCGCTATGGCTACACCTTC
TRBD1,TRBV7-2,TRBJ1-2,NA,CASSPEGAGFYGYTF,TGTGCCAGCAGCCCCGAGGGGGCGGGTTTCTATGGCTACACCTTC
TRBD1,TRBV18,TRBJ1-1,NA,CASSRQGPMNTEAFF,TGTGCCAGCTCCAGACAGGGACCCATGAACACTGAAGCTTTCTTT
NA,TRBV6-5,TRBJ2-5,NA,CASSYRGWETQYF,TGTGCCAGCAGTTATAGGGGTTGGGAGACCCAGTACTTC
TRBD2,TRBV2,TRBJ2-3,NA,CASSDWPSGTSTDTQYF,TGTGCCAGCAGTGACTGGCCTAGCGGGACATCCACAGATACGCAGTATTTT
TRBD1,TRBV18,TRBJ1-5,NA,CASSPGTGSYQPQHF,TGTGCCAGCTCGCCCGGGACAGGGTCTTATCAGCCCCAGCATTTT
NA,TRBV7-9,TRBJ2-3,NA,CASGRGWADTQYF,TGTGCCAGCGGGAGAGGGTGGGCAGATACGCAGTATTTT
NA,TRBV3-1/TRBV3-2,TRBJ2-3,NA,CASSQEPAGGTDTQYF,TGTGCCAGCAGCCAAGAGCCAGCGGGCGGCACAGATACGCAGTATTTT
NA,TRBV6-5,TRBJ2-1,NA,CASVRGYNEQFF,TGTGCCAGCGTTCGCGGTTACAATGAGCAGTTCTTC
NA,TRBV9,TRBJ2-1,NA,CASSGTPFDNEQFF,TGTGCCAGCAGCGGGACACCCTTTGACAATGAGCAGTTCTTC
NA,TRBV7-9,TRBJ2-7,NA,CASSEQKSYEQYF,TGTGCCAGCAGCGAACAGAAGTCCTACGAGCAGTACTTC
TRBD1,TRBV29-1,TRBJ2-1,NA,CSVSTGYVKNEQFF,TGCAGCGTTTCGACAGGGTATGTCAAAAATGAGCAGTTCTTC
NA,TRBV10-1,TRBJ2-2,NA,CASSESAGGSGELFF,TGCGCCAGCAGTGAGTCGGCTGGAGGGTCCGGGGAGCTGTTTTTT
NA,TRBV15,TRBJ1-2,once,CATSRDRGARGYTF,TGTGCCACCAGCAGAGATCGGGGGGCGAGGGGCTACACCTTC
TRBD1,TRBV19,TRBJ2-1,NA,CASSIEAGTGPPSYNEQFF,TGTGCCAGTAGTATAGAAGCTGGGACAGGGCCCCCCTCCTACAATGAGCAGTTCTTC
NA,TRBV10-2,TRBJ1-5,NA,CASSESGPGAQHF,TGCGCCAGCAGTGAATCGGGGCCGGGGGCCCAGCATTTT
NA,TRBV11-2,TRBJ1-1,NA,CASSPPPGTEAFF,TGTGCCAGCAGCCCACCCCCAGGCACTGAAGCTTTCTTT
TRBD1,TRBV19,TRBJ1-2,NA,CASSTRTGRRDGYTF,TGTGCCAGTAGTACCCGGACAGGGAGAAGAGATGGCTACACCTTC
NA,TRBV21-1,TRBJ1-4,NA,CASSRRGRGEKLFF,TGTGCCAGCAGCCGGAGGGGGCGCGGTGAAAAACTGTTTTTT
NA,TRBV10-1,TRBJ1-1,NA,CASSENMNTEAFF,TGCGCCAGCAGTGAGAATATGAACACTGAAGCTTTCTTT
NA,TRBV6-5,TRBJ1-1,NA,CASSQSQLRDTEAFF,TGTGCCAGCAGTCAATCCCAGCTGCGGGACACTGAAGCTTTCTTT
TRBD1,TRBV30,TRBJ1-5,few,CAWDSGQGYQPQHF,TGTGCCTGGGATTCGGGACAGGGGTATCAGCCCCAGCATTTT
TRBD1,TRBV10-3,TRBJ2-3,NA,CAISVAGTDTDTQYF,TGTGCCATCAGTGTGGCAGGGACAGATACAGATACGCAGTATTTT